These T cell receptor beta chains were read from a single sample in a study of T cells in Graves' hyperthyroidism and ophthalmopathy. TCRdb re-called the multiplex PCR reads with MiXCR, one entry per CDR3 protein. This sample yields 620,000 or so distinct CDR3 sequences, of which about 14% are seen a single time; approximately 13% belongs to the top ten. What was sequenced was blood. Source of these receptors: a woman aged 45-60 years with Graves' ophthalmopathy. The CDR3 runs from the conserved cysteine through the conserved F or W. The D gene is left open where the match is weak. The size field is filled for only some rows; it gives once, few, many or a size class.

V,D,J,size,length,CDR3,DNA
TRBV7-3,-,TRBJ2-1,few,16,CASSLSGALPYNEQFF,TGTGCCAGCAGCTTATCAGGGGCCCTACCCTACAATGAGCAGTTCTTC
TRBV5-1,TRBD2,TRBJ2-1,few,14,CASALAGGFNEQFF,TGCGCCAGCGCCCTAGCGGGAGGATTCAATGAGCAGTTCTTC
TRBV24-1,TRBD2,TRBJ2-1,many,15,CATSDSGRASNEQFF,TGTGCCACCAGTGATTCCGGGAGGGCCTCCAATGAGCAGTTCTTC
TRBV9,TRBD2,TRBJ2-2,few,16,CASNSAHPGGPGELFF,TGTGCCAGCAATTCTGCTCATCCGGGAGGTCCCGGGGAGCTGTTTTTT
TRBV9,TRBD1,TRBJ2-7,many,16,CASSRTAGQGIHEQYF,TGTGCCAGCAGCCGGACCGCGGGACAGGGGATCCACGAGCAGTACTTC
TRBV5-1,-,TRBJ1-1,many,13,CASSLATNTEAFF,TGCGCCAGCAGCTTGGCGACCAACACTGAAGCTTTCTTT
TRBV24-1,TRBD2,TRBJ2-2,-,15,CATRSTGGDTGELFF,TGTGCCACCAGATCGACGGGGGGAGACACCGGGGAGCTGTTTTTT
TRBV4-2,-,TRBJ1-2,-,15,CASSPPDGLNYGYTF,TGTGCCAGCAGTCCCCCGGACGGGCTTAACTATGGCTACACCTTC
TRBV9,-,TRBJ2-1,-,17,CASSTFGGPSSYNEQFF,TGTGCCAGCAGCACCTTCGGAGGGCCGAGCTCCTACAATGAGCAGTTCTTC
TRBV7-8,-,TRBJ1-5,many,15,CASSPGGGFNQPQHF,TGTGCCAGCAGCCCGGGCGGCGGCTTCAATCAGCCCCAGCATTTT
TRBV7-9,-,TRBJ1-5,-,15,CASSSVRTRNQPQHF,TGTGCCAGCAGCTCCGTCAGGACGCGCAATCAGCCCCAGCATTTT
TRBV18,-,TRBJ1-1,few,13,CASSRAGGTEAFF,TGTGCCAGCTCACGGGCGGGGGGGACTGAAGCTTTCTTT
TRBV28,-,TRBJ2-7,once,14,CASSTPVSSYEQYF,TGTGCCAGCAGTACTCCCGTCTCTTCCTACGAGCAGTACTTC
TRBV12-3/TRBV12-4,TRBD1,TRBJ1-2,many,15,CASSPRDRVFYGYTF,TGTGCCAGCAGTCCTCGGGACAGAGTTTTCTATGGCTACACCTTC
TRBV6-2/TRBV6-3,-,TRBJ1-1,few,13,CASRETGRGFAFF,TGTGCCAGCAGGGAGACAGGCCGCGGGTTCGCTTTCTTT
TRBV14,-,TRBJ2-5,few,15,CASSLAWGTQETQYF,TGTGCCAGCAGCCTGGCGTGGGGGACCCAAGAGACCCAGTACTTC
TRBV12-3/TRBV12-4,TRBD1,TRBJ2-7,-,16,CASSFGRRQGSYEQYF,TGTGCCAGCAGTTTCGGTCGGCGACAGGGGTCCTACGAGCAGTACTTC
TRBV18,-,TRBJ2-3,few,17,CASSPPVPGMETDTQYF,TGTGCCAGCTCACCACCGGTACCAGGGATGGAAACAGATACGCAGTATTTT
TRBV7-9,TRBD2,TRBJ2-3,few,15,CASRIGGSFADTQYF,TGTGCCAGCAGAATTGGCGGGAGTTTCGCAGATACGCAGTATTTT
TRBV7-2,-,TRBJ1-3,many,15,CASSPVGTTGNTIYF,TGTGCCAGCAGCCCAGTCGGGACCACTGGAAACACCATATATTTT
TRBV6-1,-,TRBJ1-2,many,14,CASSFKDRAAGYTF,TGTGCCAGCAGTTTCAAGGACCGGGCCGCGGGCTACACCTTC
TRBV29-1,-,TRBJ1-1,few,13,CSVRQGSGTEAFF,TGCAGCGTCAGGCAGGGGAGTGGCACTGAAGCTTTCTTT
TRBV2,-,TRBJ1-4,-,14,CASSEALEGEKLSF,TGTGCCAGCAGTGAAGCGTTAGAGGGGGAAAAACTGTCTTTT
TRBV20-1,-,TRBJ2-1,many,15,CSARDLGSSYNEQFF,TGCAGTGCTAGAGATCTGGGTAGCTCCTACAATGAGCAGTTCTTC
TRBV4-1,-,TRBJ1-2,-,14,CASSQDHGGYGYTF,TGCGCCAGCAGCCAAGATCATGGGGGCTATGGCTACACCTTC
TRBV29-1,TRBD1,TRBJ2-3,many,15,CSVDPGQGSADTQYF,TGCAGCGTTGACCCGGGACAGGGGTCGGCAGATACGCAGTATTTT
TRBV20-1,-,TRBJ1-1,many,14,CSARDPQGRTEAFF,TGCAGTGCTAGAGATCCCCAGGGTCGCACTGAAGCTTTCTTT
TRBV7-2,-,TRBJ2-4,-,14,CASSSSRAKNIQYF,TGTGCCAGCAGCTCATCCCGAGCCAAAAACATTCAGTACTTC
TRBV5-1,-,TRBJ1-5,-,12,CASSLVSGLVHF,TGCGCCAGCAGCTTGGTGTCGGGACTAGTGCATTTT
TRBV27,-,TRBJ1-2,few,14,CASSFSRGGYGYTF,TGTGCCAGCAGTTTTTCCAGGGGTGGATATGGCTACACCTTC
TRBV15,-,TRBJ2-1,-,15,CATSRVSGPYNEQFF,TGTGCCACCAGCAGAGTTAGCGGACCTTACAATGAGCAGTTCTTC
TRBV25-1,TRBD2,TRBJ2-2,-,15,CASSEGLAGAGELFF,TGTGCCAGCAGTGAGGGACTAGCGGGAGCCGGGGAGCTGTTTTTT
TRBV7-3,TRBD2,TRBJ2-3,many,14,CASSLTAGRDTQYF,TGTGCCAGCAGCTTAACAGCGGGACGAGATACGCAGTATTTT
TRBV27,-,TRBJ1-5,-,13,CASSFGGHQPQHF,TGTGCCAGCAGTTTTGGTGGTCATCAGCCCCAGCATTTT
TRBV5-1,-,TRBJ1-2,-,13,CASSLVLNYGYTF,TGCGCCAGCAGCTTGGTGCTTAACTATGGCTACACCTTC
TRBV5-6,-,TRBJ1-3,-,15,CASSFREDSGNTIYF,TGTGCCAGCAGCTTCCGGGAAGACTCTGGAAACACCATATATTTT
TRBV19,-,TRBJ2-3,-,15,CASTARGVSTDTQYF,TGTGCCAGTACAGCCCGAGGGGTTAGCACAGATACGCAGTATTTT
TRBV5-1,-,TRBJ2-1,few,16,CASSLLFPQGPNEQFF,TGCGCCAGCAGCTTGCTGTTCCCCCAGGGTCCCAATGAGCAGTTCTTC
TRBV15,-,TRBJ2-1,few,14,CATSRGGGRSEQFF,TGTGCCACCAGCAGAGGAGGGGGGCGGAGTGAGCAGTTCTTC
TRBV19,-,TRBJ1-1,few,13,CASSIPGNTEAFF,TGTGCCAGTAGTATTCCGGGGAACACTGAAGCTTTCTTT
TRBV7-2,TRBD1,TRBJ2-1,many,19,CASSIRDRVRSLRYNEQFF,TGTGCCAGCAGCATCCGGGACAGGGTCAGGTCGCTACGCTACAATGAGCAGTTCTTC
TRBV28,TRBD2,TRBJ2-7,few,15,CASSPPAGLVNEQYF,TGTGCCAGCAGTCCACCCGCGGGACTAGTGAACGAGCAGTACTTC